These 2 T cell receptor beta chains were all obtained from the same sample, sequenced in a study of blood T cell repertoires in COVID-19. Clones were sequenced by immunoSEQ multiplex PCR, and TCRdb holds only the in-frame ones, with some missing. The sample has fewer than 250,000 clones, 70% to 90% seen once; the top ten hold 4% to 4.5%. The sample taken for sequencing was peripheral blood. All receptors derive from a man over 45 with acute or convalescent COVID-19.

This clone showed up just a few times. This chain connects TRBV12-5 to TRBJ1-1, with D maybe TRBD1 (6 bases). The CDR3 length is 12 residues. Trimming removed 5 bases at V and 5 bases at J, with 9 bases between. Germline assignment: CDR1 LGHNT and CDR2 FRNRAP. CDR3 sequence: CASGLGQTEAFF. The CDR3 DNA sequence: TGTGCTAGTGGTCTAGGACAGACTGAAGCTTTCTTT.

The gene calls are TRBV19 and TRBJ2-1; 8 bases match TRBD2. The trim removed 6 bases at V and 0 bases at J, leaving 19 bases unmatched. The germline V gene encodes CDR1 LNHDA and CDR2 SQIVND (reference sequence). The CDR3 contains 20 residues. The CDR3 region has the DNA TGTGCCAGTAGACGCGATGGATCCTTGGCCGGGACTAGCTCCTACAATGAGCAGTTCTTC. Residues: CASRRDGSLAGTSSYNEQFF.